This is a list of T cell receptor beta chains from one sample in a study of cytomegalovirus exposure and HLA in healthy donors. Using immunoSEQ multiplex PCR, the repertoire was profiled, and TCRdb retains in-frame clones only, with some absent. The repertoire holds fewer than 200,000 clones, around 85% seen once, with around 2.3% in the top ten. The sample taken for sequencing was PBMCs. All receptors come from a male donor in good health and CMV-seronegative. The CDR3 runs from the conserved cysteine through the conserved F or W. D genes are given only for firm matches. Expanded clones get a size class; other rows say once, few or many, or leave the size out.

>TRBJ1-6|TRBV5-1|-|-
CASSLDSYNSPLHF
TGCGCCAGCAGCCTAGACTCCTATAATTCACCCCTCCACTTT
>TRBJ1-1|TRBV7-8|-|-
CASSLSVNTEAFF
TGTGCCAGCAGCTTGTCGGTGAACACTGAAGCTTTCTTT
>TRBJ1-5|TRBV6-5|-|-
CASSQDRLNQPQHF
TGTGCCAGCAGCCAGGACAGACTAAATCAGCCCCAGCATTTT
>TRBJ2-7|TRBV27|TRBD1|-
CASSFGTGDYEQYF
TGTGCCAGCAGTTTTGGGACAGGGGACTACGAGCAGTACTTC
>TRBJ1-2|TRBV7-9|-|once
CASSRGGAPAHYGYTF
TGTGCCAGCAGCCGGGGGGGGGCTCCCGCTCATTATGGCTACACCTTC
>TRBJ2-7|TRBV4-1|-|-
CASSQEMRQEQYF
TGCGCCAGCAGCCAAGAAATGAGGCAGGAGCAGTACTTC
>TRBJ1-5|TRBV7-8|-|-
CASSITRGEFQPQHF
TGTGCCAGCAGCATTACCCGCGGGGAGTTTCAGCCCCAGCATTTT
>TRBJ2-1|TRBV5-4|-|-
CASSPGVRAYNEQFF
TGTGCCAGCAGCCCGGGGGTCCGGGCCTACAATGAGCAGTTCTTC
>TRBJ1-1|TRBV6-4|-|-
CASSGGHKNTEAFF
TGTGCCAGCAGTGGGGGACACAAGAACACTGAAGCTTTCTTT
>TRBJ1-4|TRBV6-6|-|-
CASSHRDIEREKLFF
TGTGCCAGCAGTCACCGGGACATAGAAAGGGAAAAACTGTTTTTT
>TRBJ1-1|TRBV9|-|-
CASSETQSLNTEAFF
TGCGCCAGCAGCGAAACACAATCTTTGAACACTGAAGCTTTCTTT
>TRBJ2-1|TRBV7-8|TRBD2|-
CASSARPGLSYNEQFF
TGTGCCAGCAGCGCCCGACCGGGACTATCTTACAATGAGCAGTTCTTC
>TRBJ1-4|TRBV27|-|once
CASSLRAGNEKLFF
TGTGCCAGCAGTTTAAGGGCAGGGAATGAAAAACTGTTTTTT
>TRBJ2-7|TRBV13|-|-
CASSLAVDYEQYF
TGTGCCAGCAGCCTCGCGGTCGACTACGAGCAGTACTTC
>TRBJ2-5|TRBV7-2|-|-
CASESGSGETQYF
TGTGCCAGCGAAAGCGGGTCAGGCGAGACCCAGTACTTC
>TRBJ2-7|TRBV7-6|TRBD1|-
CASSDRGPYEQYF
TGTGCCAGCAGCGATAGGGGGCCCTACGAGCAGTACTTC
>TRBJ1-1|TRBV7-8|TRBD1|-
CASRKPGQGNTEAFF
TGTGCCAGCAGAAAACCGGGACAGGGAAACACTGAAGCTTTCTTT
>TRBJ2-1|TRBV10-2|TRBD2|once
CASSELASGGPEQFF
TGCGCCAGCAGTGAGTTGGCTAGCGGGGGACCTGAGCAGTTCTTC
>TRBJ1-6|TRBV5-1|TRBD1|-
CASSLVGTEGDSPPHF
TGCGCCAGCAGCTTGGTCGGGACAGAGGGTGATTCACCCCCCCACTTT
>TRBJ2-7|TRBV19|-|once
CASSIASEQYF
TGTGCCAGTAGTATAGCTTCCGAGCAGTACTTC
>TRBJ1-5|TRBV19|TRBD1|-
CASSILGQGNQPQHF
TGTGCCAGTAGTATTCTAGGACAGGGCAATCAGCCCCAGCATTTT
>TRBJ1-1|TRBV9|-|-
CASSVVQGGNTEAFF
TGTGCCAGCAGCGTAGTTCAGGGTGGGAACACTGAAGCTTTCTTT
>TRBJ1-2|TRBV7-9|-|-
CASRENYGYTF
TGTGCCAGTCGGGAGAACTATGGCTACACCTTC
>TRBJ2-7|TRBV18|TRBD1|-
CASSHRDRGHEQYF
TGTGCCAGCTCACACCGGGACAGGGGCCACGAGCAGTACTTC
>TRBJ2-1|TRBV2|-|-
CASSEEGREGHNEQFF
TGTGCCAGCAGTGAGGAGGGGCGCGAGGGCCACAATGAGCAGTTCTTC
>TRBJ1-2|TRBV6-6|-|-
CASSYQAGYTF
TGTGCCAGCAGTTACCAGGCTGGCTACACCTTC
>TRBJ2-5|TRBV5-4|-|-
CASSLNSGGQETQYF
TGTGCCAGCAGCTTGAACAGCGGCGGTCAAGAGACCCAGTACTTC
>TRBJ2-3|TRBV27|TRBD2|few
CASSLGLARTDTQYF
TGTGCCAGCAGTTTGGGACTAGCGCGCACAGATACGCAGTATTTT
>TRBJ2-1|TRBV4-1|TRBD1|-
CASSQWDSLYNEQFF
TGCGCCAGCAGCCAATGGGACAGTCTGTACAATGAGCAGTTCTTC
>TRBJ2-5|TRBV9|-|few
CASSAPGGAETQYF
TGTGCCAGCAGCGCCCCTGGCGGGGCTGAGACCCAGTACTTC
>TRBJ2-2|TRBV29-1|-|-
CSVEDSTNTGELFF
TGCAGCGTTGAGGACAGCACGAACACCGGGGAGCTGTTTTTT
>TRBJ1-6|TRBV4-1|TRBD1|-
CASRTGTESSPLHF
TGCGCCAGCAGGACCGGGACAGAGAGTTCACCCCTCCACTTT
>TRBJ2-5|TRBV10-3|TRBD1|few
CAISDTGGVETQYF
TGTGCCATCAGTGATACAGGGGGCGTAGAGACCCAGTACTTC
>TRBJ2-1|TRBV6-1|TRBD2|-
CASSEGGGAPYNEQFF
TGTGCCAGCAGTGAAGGCGGGGGGGCACCCTACAATGAGCAGTTCTTC
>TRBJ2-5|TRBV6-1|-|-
CASSEAFSSGFGETQYF
TGTGCCAGCAGTGAAGCATTTTCGTCAGGGTTCGGGGAGACCCAGTACTTC
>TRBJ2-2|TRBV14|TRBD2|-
CASSQESGGWTGELFF
TGTGCCAGCAGCCAAGAGTCGGGGGGTTGGACCGGGGAGCTGTTTTTT
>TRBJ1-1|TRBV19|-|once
CASSTLQGMNTEAFF
TGTGCCAGTAGTACCCTTCAGGGCATGAACACTGAAGCTTTCTTT
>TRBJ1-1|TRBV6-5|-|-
CASSAWGDTEAFF
TGTGCCAGCTCGGCGTGGGGGGACACTGAAGCTTTCTTT
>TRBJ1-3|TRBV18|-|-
CASSPRESSGNTIYF
TGTGCCAGCTCACCCCGGGAGAGCTCTGGAAACACCATATATTTT
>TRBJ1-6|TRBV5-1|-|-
CASSWSARDNSPLHF
TGCGCCAGCAGCTGGTCGGCCAGGGATAATTCACCCCTCCACTTT
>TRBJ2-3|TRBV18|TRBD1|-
CASTLQGALTDTQYF
TGTGCCAGCACACTACAGGGGGCCTTGACAGATACGCAGTATTTT